This T cell receptor (beta chain) was found in a study of blood T cell repertoires in COVID-19. For the study at large: Sites in the United States, Italy and Spain provided acute and convalescent COVID-19 samples. T cells, B-cell-depleted T cells, or PBMCs supplied cDNA or gDNA.

Source study methods: Quantification of nucleated cells was approximated via reference gene primer amplification. Generated by immunoSEQ multiplex PCR, the TCRdb table keeps only in-frame clones and is missing some. V and J calls and clone size are those listed in that table; D and trimming were worked out from the DNA. The sample lists fewer than 250,000 clones, around 90% occurring once. The germline V gene encodes CDR1 MDHEN and CDR2 SYDVKM. The CDR3 runs 15 residues. The V segment lost 5 bases and the J segment 5 bases; nucleotides outside the gene matches: 10. This rearrangement joins TRBV28 to TRBJ2-7; 9 bases are a match to TRBD1. What was sequenced was peripheral blood. The sequence was collected from a man aged 55 to 69 with acute or convalescent COVID-19. The CDR3 nucleotides read TGTGCCAGCAGTAATCCCGGGACAGGGCCGGACGAGCAGTACTTC. Translated: CASSNPGTGPDEQYF.